Detailed here is one T cell receptor (beta chain). No antigen is known for it. The data belong to a study of cytomegalovirus exposure and HLA in healthy donors. Points from the study as a whole: The authors listed over 150 TCR beta chains as cytomegalovirus-associated. A link between a missense DCLRE1C variant and TCR beta V- and J-gene trimming emerged from a later analysis. Presence/absence analyses supposed approximately even sequencing depth among donors.

The PCR contained 60 Vbeta and 13 Jbeta primers. Clones were sequenced by immunoSEQ multiplex PCR, and TCRdb holds only the in-frame ones, with some missing. The sample yields 150,000 to 200,000 clones, around 79% seen once. This sequence was found in a woman aged 30 to 39 in good health and CMV-seropositive. The sequenced sample consisted of PBMCs.

In DNA form, the CDR3 reads TGTGCCAGCAGCTTAACCGGACAGGGAATTTCCGAGCAGTACTTC. Protein product: CASSLTGQGISEQYF. The V and J genes are TRBV11-3 and TRBJ2-7; TRBD1 matches at 8 bases. After removal of 2 bases from V and 6 bases from J, the junction contained 9 bases not matched to a gene. From germline, CDR1 is SGHNT and CDR2 YENEEA. The CDR3 totals 15 residues.